The present T cell receptor beta chain was sequenced within a study of T cells in Graves' hyperthyroidism and ophthalmopathy. Study observations and caveats: Before onset, ophthalmopathy was predicted by the model a median around 6 months earlier.

The V gene lost 1 base and the J gene lost 5 bases, with 10 bases spanning the gap. The CDR3 is 14 amino acids. In germline, CDR1 is KGHSH, CDR2 LQKENI. Regions amplified from RNA transcripts were the TCR beta CDR3 regions. HTBI primers drove first-round RT-PCR of the TCR CDR3. TCRdb analysed the multiplex PCR reads with MiXCR anew, one entry per CDR3 protein. The sample lists around 390,000 distinct CDR3 sequences, about 14% occurring once. Fresh 10 ml peripheral blood yielded PBMCs. This clonotype was counted ten times or more. The antigen remains unidentified. The genes are TRBV18 and TRBJ2-3; D unresolved. Sequencing used blood. This receptor was taken from a woman in her thirties with Graves' ophthalmopathy. The CDR3 sequence: CASSPRVLGDTQYF. CDR3 nucleotides: TGTGCCAGCTCACCACGAGTGCTTGGAGATACGCAGTATTTT. The full variable domain, rest sourced from reference TRBV18 and TRBJ2-3, is NAGVMQNPRHLVRRRGQEARLRCSPMKGHSHVYWYRQLPEEGLKFMVYLQKENIIDESGMPKERFSAEFPKEGPSILRIQQVVRGDSAAYFCASSPRVLGDTQYFGPGTRLTVL.